Sequencing of this TCR beta chain was carried out in a study of T cells in Graves' hyperthyroidism and ophthalmopathy. Study-level findings and limits: Most clonotypes expanded in thyroid above 0.001 were likewise present in blood. Median prediction lead before ophthalmopathy onset was 6.5 months with the model.

The CDR3 length is 13 residues. From germline, CDR1 is MNHNS and CDR2 SASEGT. V lost 2 bases and J 6 bases, leaving 7 bases between the germline ends. Regarding this clonotype: Its antigen is unknown.

RNA transcripts provided the source from which TCR beta CDR3 regions were amplified. Initially, a first-round RT-PCR of the TCR CDR3 employed the HTBI primer set. TCRdb reprocessed the multiplex PCR reads via MiXCR and lists one record per CDR3 protein. The sample shows 700,000 or so distinct CDR3 sequences, 14% of them seen only once. The chain couples TRBV6-1 to TRBJ2-2, with D hard to call. This clonotype originated in a woman aged 50 to 65 with Graves' ophthalmopathy. The source material was blood. The CDR3, as DNA: TGTGCCAGCAGTGAATCCGTTCCCGGGGAGCTGTTTTTT. Its translation: CASSESVPGELFF.